This T cell receptor beta chain originates from a study of PD-L1 blockade in urothelial cancer. Study overall: Atezolizumab at 1,200 mg intravenously every 3 weeks was started by patients around 2014. Most patients, about nine tenths of the roughly 30, were males with bladder-origin cancer. Typically, measured as a median, blood samples had about 140,000 T cells.

The germline V gene has CDR1 SEHNR and CDR2 FQNEAQ (reference sequence). J lost 6 bases, V lost 5 bases, and 8 bases had no gene match. The CDR3 length is 14 residues. Data came from immunoSEQ multiplex PCR; TCRdb stores just in-frame clones and leaves some out. The table has some 41,000 clones, more than 70% seen once. The chain is built from TRBV7-9 and TRBJ1-1; 8 bases fit TRBD1. The specimen comprised PBMCs, sampled around atezolizumab (anti-PD-L1) treatment. This TCR derives from a woman aged 60-70 years with urothelial cancer. In nucleotides, the CDR3 is TGTGCCAGCAGCACTGGACAGGGATTCGCTGAAGCTTTCTTT. Translated: CASSTGQGFAEAFF. The full variable domain, with the rest looked up from reference TRBV7-9 and TRBJ1-1, is DTGVSQNPRHKITKRGQNVTFRCDPISEHNRLYWYRQTLGQGPEFLTYFQNEAQLEKSRLLSDRFSAERPKGSFSTLEIQRTEQGDSAMYLCASSTGQGFAEAFFGQGTRLTVV.